These 26 T cell receptor beta chains share one sample of origin, sequenced in a study of TIL therapy for anti-PD-1-resistant metastatic lung cancer. Time point denoted: pre-treatment sample, taken before nivolumab and TIL therapy. Tumor tissue came from excised metastases, mostly pleural nodules or supraclavicular lymph nodes. Sequencing used immunoSEQ v3. Sequenced by immunoSEQ multiplex PCR; TCRdb stores in-frame clones only, minus some. This table has approximately 97,000 clones, 65% appearing once. The input for sequencing was tumor tissue, taken at baseline. These receptors originate from a person aged 30 to 80 with non-small cell lung cancer.

The chain uses TRBV3-1 (or the pseudogene TRBV3-2) and TRBJ1-1, with D possibly being TRBD1 (5 bases). The CDR3 has 13 amino acids. The V gene lost 6 bases and the J gene lost 1 base, with 9 bases spanning the gap. Germline V gives CDR1 LGHDT, CDR2 YNNKEL (reference sequence). The CDR3 spells CASSPTGNTEAFF. The CDR3 bases are TGTGCCAGCAGTCCCACAGGGAACACTGAAGCTTTCTTT.

The chain combines TRBV4-1 with TRBJ2-7; D tentatively fits TRBD1 or TRBD2 (5 bases each). The CDR3 consists of 15 residues. Germline CDR1 and CDR2: MGHRA and YSYEKL. V was clipped by 6 bases and J by 2 bases, with 17 bases between them. The CDR3 sequence is CASSPNRDDTYEQYF. Written as DNA, the CDR3 is TGCGCCAGCAGTCCCAACCGGGACGACACCTACGAGCAGTACTTC.

This clone has a handful of counts. This sequence joins TRBV3-1 (or the pseudogene TRBV3-2) and TRBJ1-2; tentative D call: TRBD1 (5 bases). Germline V gives CDR1 LGHDT, CDR2 YNNKEL (reference sequence). The CDR3 consists of 15 residues. The V and J ends lost 4 bases and 4 bases respectively, with 16 bases between them. For the CDR3, the DNA is TGTGCCAGCAGCCCGGCCCTGGGGGGGTCCTATGGCTACACCTTC. It encodes CASSPALGGSYGYTF.

In its sample, this clone was seen a few times. The chain carries TRBV1 and TRBJ2-3; TRBD2 is the table's D call and was not checked against the DNA. TRBV1 is noted as a pseudogene. This CDR3 contains 16 residues. The CDR3 DNA reads TGCACCAGCAGCATCCGGGGGAGCGGGCACACAGATACGCAGTATTTT. It codes for CTSSIRGSGHTDTQYF.

About this clone itself: Possible read error: a much larger clone is one base away. The chain uses TRBV7-6 and TRBJ2-3, with D hard to call. V was pared by 3 bases and J by 1 base, with 5 bases between. Germline-derived CDR1 and CDR2 are SGHVS and FNYEAQ. The CDR3 runs to 13 residues. Here the CDR3 reads CASSFGGTDTQYF. CDR3 coding DNA: TGTGCCAGCAGCTTTGGGGGCACAGATACGCAGTATTTT.

V and J are TRBV6-5 and TRBJ2-3; tentatively, D is TRBD1 or TRBD2 (6 bases each). Germline V gene lookup returns CDR1 MNHEY and CDR2 SVGAGI. V was pared by 7 bases and J by 5 bases, with 16 bases between. The CDR3 runs to 14 residues. The CDR3 reads CASTTGAKRDTQYF. In nucleotides, the CDR3 is TGTGCCAGCACTACGGGGGCCAAGAGAGATACGCAGTATTTT.

The chain is built from TRBV29-1 and TRBJ1-6; D perhaps matches TRBD1 (5 bases). This CDR3 contains 14 residues. Trimming stripped 7 bases from V and 0 bases from J, with 10 bases between. Germline V gene data show CDR1 as SQVTM and CDR2 as ANQGSEA. The CDR3 protein is CSEWGSSYNSPLHF. In DNA form, the CDR3 reads TGCAGCGAATGGGGGAGCTCCTATAATTCACCCCTCCACTTT.

This sequence joins TRBV6-5 and TRBJ2-7, with 12 nucleotides matching TRBD1. The CDR3 runs to 15 residues. Germline loops: CDR1 MNHEY, CDR2 SVGAGI. V was clipped by 2 bases and J by 6 bases; unmatched bases: 5. CDR3 coding DNA: TGTGCCAGCAGTTACGAGGGACAGGGGGCGCGCGAGCAGTACTTC. Translated: CASSYEGQGAREQYF.

The V call is TRBV19, the J call TRBJ1-5, with TRBD1 identical over 8 bases. With V trimmed by 5 bases and J by 6 bases, 9 bases remained unmatched. The CDR3 totals 15 residues. Looked up from germline, CDR1 is LNHDA and CDR2 is SQIVND (reference sequence). In DNA, the CDR3 is TGTGCCAGTAGTTCCTGGCAGGGGGCTGGTCAGCCCCAGCATTTT. Its protein product is CASSSWQGAGQPQHF.

J is TRBJ2-1 and V is TRBV7-3, with TRBD1 as a possible D gene (6 bases). Germline lookup yields CDR1 SGHTA and CDR2 FQGTGA. V was cut by 4 bases and J by 4 bases, with 8 bases left in between. CDR3 length: 13 amino acids. The CDR3, as DNA: TGTGCCAGCAGCTCGCAGGGGTACAATGAGCAGTTCTTC. Protein sequence: CASSSQGYNEQFF.

The chain employs TRBV28 and TRBJ1-5; D is possibly TRBD1 (5 bases). Germline V gene lookup returns CDR1 MDHEN and CDR2 SYDVKM. The length of the CDR3 is 14 residues. V shed 2 bases and J shed 7 bases, with 12 bases lying between them. The CDR3 DNA reads TGTGCCAGCAGTTTAGAGACAGAGGTACAGCCCCAGCATTTT. This encodes CASSLETEVQPQHF.

The chain carries TRBV19 and TRBJ2-4, with TRBD2 matching over 11 bases. This CDR3 is 16 amino acids long. V shed 3 bases, J shed 0 bases, and the junction held 1 base outside the gene matches. Looked up from germline, CDR1 is LNHDA and CDR2 is SQIVND (reference sequence). Here the CDR3 reads CASSITSGRAKNIQYF. CDR3 sequence (DNA): TGTGCCAGTAGTATTACTAGCGGGAGAGCCAAAAACATTCAGTACTTC.

This rearrangement joins TRBV19 to TRBJ2-7; the D gene is possibly TRBD2 (5 bases). This CDR3 comprises 13 residues. Looked up from germline, CDR1 is LNHDA and CDR2 is SQIVND (reference sequence). Deletions cut 1 base from V and 5 bases from J, with 9 bases between. CDR3 sequence (DNA): TGTGCCAGTAGTATAGTCTCGGGGAACGAGCAGTACTTC. Encoded protein: CASSIVSGNEQYF.

The gene calls are TRBV27 and TRBJ2-3; D is undetermined. Trimming removed 6 bases from V and 1 base from J, with 17 bases in between. The CDR3 is made up of 16 amino acids. Germline V gene lookup returns CDR1 MNHEY and CDR2 SMNVEV (reference sequence). CDR3 sequence reads: CASSESGPRRTDTQYF. CDR3 DNA sequence: TGTGCCAGCAGCGAATCGGGTCCTCGCCGCACAGATACGCAGTATTTT.

This chain connects TRBV3-1 (or the pseudogene TRBV3-2) to TRBJ2-4; D gene unclear. Germline CDR1 reads LGHDT; CDR2 reads YNNKEL (reference sequence). There are 16 residues in the CDR3. V lost 2 bases, J lost 3 bases, and 14 bases lay in between. CDR3 in DNA: TGTGCCAGCAGCCAAAACCCCCTCTTGGGCAAAAACATTCAGTACTTC. Translated: CASSQNPLLGKNIQYF.

This chain uses TRBV10-2 with TRBJ2-5; D tentatively fits TRBD1 or TRBD2 (5 bases each). The CDR3 covers 15 residues. Germline V gene lookup returns CDR1 WSHSY and CDR2 SAAADI. Between the trimmed V and J ends, which lost 8 bases and 3 bases, there was a span of 19 bases. CDR3 sequence reads: CASSELRDPEETQYF. The CDR3, as DNA: TGCGCCAGCTCTGAACTAAGGGACCCCGAAGAGACCCAGTACTTC.

A few counts support this clone. The chain carries TRBV4-1 and TRBJ2-1; D remains unclear. The germline CDR1 and CDR2 sequences are MGHRA and YSYEKL. The CDR3 has 15 residues. With 0 bases removed from V and 2 bases from J, the gap between germline ends came to 8 bases. For the CDR3, the DNA is TGCGCCAGCAGCCAAGAAATGGTGACCTACAATGAGCAGTTCTTC. Its translation: CASSQEMVTYNEQFF.

V usage is TRBV27 and J usage is TRBJ2-1; a weak D match, TRBD1 (6 bases). The CDR3 is made up of 17 amino acids. Germline lookup yields CDR1 MNHEY and CDR2 SMNVEV (reference sequence). V was pared by 5 bases and J by 0 bases, with 17 bases between. CDR3 nucleotides: TGTGCCAGCAGTCCACTCCCAGGGGTTAGCTCCTACAATGAGCAGTTCTTC. It encodes CASSPLPGVSSYNEQFF.

The rearrangement uses TRBV11-3 and TRBJ2-3; D is unclear. The ends were cut back, 1 base at V and 2 bases at J, with 7 bases in the middle. Germline values: CDR1 SGHNT, CDR2 YENEEA. The CDR3 sequence is 14 residues long. The CDR3 region has the DNA TGTGCCAGCAGCTTAGGGTACAACACAGATACGCAGTATTTT. Its protein product is CASSLGYNTDTQYF.

J is TRBJ2-7 and V is TRBV5-1; maybe TRBD2 (6 bases). Germline CDR1 is SGHRS and CDR2 is YFSETQ. Trimming cost V 4 bases and J 3 bases, with 11 bases left between them. CDR3 length equals 13 residues. The CDR3 sequence is CASSDAGNYEQYF. The CDR3 coding sequence is TGCGCCAGCAGCGACGCGGGGAACTACGAGCAGTACTTC.

This clone appeared a few times. This chain connects TRBV29-1 to TRBJ1-5, with D perhaps matching TRBD1 (6 bases). The germline V gene encodes CDR1 SQVTM and CDR2 ANQGSEA. This CDR3 has 14 residues. V dropped 4 bases and J dropped 1 base, with 11 bases sitting between them. CDR3 nucleotides: TGCAGCGTTGCTGATGGGGGCAGCAATCAGCCCCAGCATTTT. This translates into CSVADGGSNQPQHF.

This rearrangement joins TRBV3-1 (or the pseudogene TRBV3-2) to TRBJ2-2, with 7 bases matching TRBD1. The germline CDR1 and CDR2 sequences are LGHDT and YNNKEL (reference sequence). The CDR3 has 17 amino acids. Trimming at V came to 3 bases and at J to 0 bases, leaving 7 bases not matched to a gene. CDR3 DNA: TGTGCCAGCAGCCACAGCCCTACAGGGGCGAACACCGGGGAGCTGTTTTTT. It codes for CASSHSPTGANTGELFF.

This clone has a count of ten or more. The chain is built from TRBV6-6 and TRBJ1-5; D not certain. V dropped 8 bases and J dropped 3 bases, with 20 bases sitting between them. This CDR3 comprises 16 residues. Germline CDR1 reads MNHNY; CDR2 reads SVGAGI (reference sequence). The CDR3 nucleotides are TGTGCCAGCGGTCCCTCTGGGCAGATCGACAATCAGCCCCAGCATTTT. It specifies CASGPSGQIDNQPQHF.

This rearrangement joins TRBV28 to TRBJ2-7; 11 positions match TRBD2. Germline loops: CDR1 MDHEN, CDR2 SYDVKM. This CDR3 is built from 14 residues. Losses at the gene ends were 7 bases for V and 5 bases for J; bases not matched to a gene: 7. CDR3 loop: CASIGTSGGHEQYF. In DNA, the CDR3 is TGTGCCAGCATTGGGACTAGCGGCGGCCACGAGCAGTACTTC. The full variable domain, rest sourced from reference TRBV28 and TRBJ2-7, is DVKVTQSSRYLVKRTGEKVFLECVQDMDHENMFWYRQDPGLGLRLIYFSYDVKMKEKGDIPEGYSVSREKKERFSLILESASTNQTSMYLCASIGTSGGHEQYFGPGTRLTVT.

In this sample, this clone turned up many times. The J gene is TRBJ2-3, the V gene TRBV6-5, with D uncertain. Per germline, CDR1 MNHEY and CDR2 SVGAGI. CDR3 length: 13 amino acids. Trimming removed 2 bases from V and 2 bases from J, with 5 bases in between. The chain's CDR3 is CASSYGPTDTQYF. CDR3 DNA sequence: TGTGCCAGCAGTTACGGACCCACAGATACGCAGTATTTT.

This clone has a handful of counts. J is TRBJ2-7 and V is TRBV7-6, with TRBD2 identical over 11 bases. V lost 7 bases, J lost 3 bases, and 8 bases stayed unmatched. The CDR3 has 15 residues. Germline V gene sequence: CDR1 SGHVS, CDR2 FNYEAQ. The CDR3 loop reads CASTEGLAGGYEQYF. The CDR3 region has the DNA TGTGCCAGCACCGAAGGACTAGCGGGTGGCTACGAGCAGTACTTC.